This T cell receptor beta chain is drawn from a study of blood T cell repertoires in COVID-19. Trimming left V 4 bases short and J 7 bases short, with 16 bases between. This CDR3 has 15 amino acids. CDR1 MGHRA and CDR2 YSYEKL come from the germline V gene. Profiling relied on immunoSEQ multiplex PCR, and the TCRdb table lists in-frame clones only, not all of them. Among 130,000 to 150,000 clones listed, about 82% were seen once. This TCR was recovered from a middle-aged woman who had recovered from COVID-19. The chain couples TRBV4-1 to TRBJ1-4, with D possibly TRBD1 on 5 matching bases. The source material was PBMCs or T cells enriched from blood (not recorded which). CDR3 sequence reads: CASSRDGAGPEKLFF. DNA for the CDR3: TGCGCCAGCAGCCGAGATGGGGCAGGGCCTGAAAAACTGTTTTTT.